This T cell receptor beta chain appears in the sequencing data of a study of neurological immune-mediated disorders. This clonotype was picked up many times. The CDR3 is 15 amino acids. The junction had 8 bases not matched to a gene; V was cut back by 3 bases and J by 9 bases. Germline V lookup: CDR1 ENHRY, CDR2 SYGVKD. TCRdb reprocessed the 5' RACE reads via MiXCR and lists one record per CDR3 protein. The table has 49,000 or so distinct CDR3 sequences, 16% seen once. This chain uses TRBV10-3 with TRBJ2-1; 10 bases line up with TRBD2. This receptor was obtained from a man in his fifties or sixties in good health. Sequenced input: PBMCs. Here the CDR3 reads CAISDGVAGGAEQFF. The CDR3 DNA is TGTGCCATCAGTGACGGCGTAGCGGGAGGTGCTGAGCAGTTCTTC.